This T cell receptor (beta chain) came from a study of control samples from healthy donors and cancer patients. Trimming removed 5 bases at V and 0 bases at J, with 11 bases between. The CDR3 runs to 15 residues. Germline CDR1 reads LNHDA; CDR2 reads SQIVND (reference sequence). Method: immunoSEQ multiplex PCR; TCRdb's copy keeps in-frame clones and lacks some. The profile shows 61,000 or so clones, 90% of them singletons. This sequence originates from a man aged 55-75 years with colorectal cancer. The chain links TRBV19 to TRBJ1-5, with D hard to call. The sequenced material came from PBMCs. This CDR3 reads CASSSTFNSNQPQHF. The CDR3 DNA sequence: TGTGCCAGTAGTTCGACATTCAATAGCAATCAGCCCCAGCATTTT.